The rows below give T cell receptor beta chains drawn from one sample of a study of post-analysis software for immune sequencing data. TCRdb reanalysed the PCR reads using MiXCR and keeps one entry per CDR3 protein. The sample contains under 200,000 distinct CDR3 sequences, over 25% of which appear only once. The sequenced sample consisted of blood. The receptors shown here come from a girl aged 2 to 17 with multiple sclerosis. CDR3s include the opening cysteine and the closing phenylalanine or tryptophan. A D gene is named only where the DNA matches it firmly. Size is stated for part of the rows, as once, few or many counts, or as a class when the clone is expanded.

clone_size	d_call	cdr3_length	v_call	j_call	cdr3_nt	cdr3_aa
.	TRBD1	14	TRBV9	TRBJ1-2	TGTGCCAGCACCCCAGGGGGGCCGGTGTATGGCTACACCTTC	CASTPGGPVYGYTF
few	TRBD1	13	TRBV29-1	TRBJ1-5	TGCAGCGTTAAACAGGGGACCAATCAGCCCCAGCATTTT	CSVKQGTNQPQHF
few	TRBD1	17	TRBV7-9	TRBJ2-7	TGTGCCAGCAGCGTCTCAGACAGGGGCCACATCTCCTACGAGCAGTACTTC	CASSVSDRGHISYEQYF
many	TRBD2	16	TRBV20-1	TRBJ2-5	TGCAGTGCTAGAGAGTTCGGAGCGGGGGCTCAAGAGACCCAGTACTTC	CSAREFGAGAQETQYF
many	.	12	TRBV29-1	TRBJ2-5	TGCAGCGTTGTTACAGGACAAGAGACCCAGTACTTC	CSVVTGQETQYF
.	TRBD1	15	TRBV6-1	TRBJ2-7	TGTGCCAGCAGTGAACCCGGGACAGGGAGGTACGAGCAGTACTTC	CASSEPGTGRYEQYF
.	.	12	TRBV6-6	TRBJ1-1	TGTGCCAGCTTTTTCGGGGGTCCTGAAGCTTTCTTT	CASFFGGPEAFF
.	TRBD1	12	TRBV10-3	TRBJ1-5	TGTGCCATTGGGACAGACAATCAGCCCCAGCATTTT	CAIGTDNQPQHF
.	.	13	TRBV7-9	TRBJ1-6	TGTGCCAGCAGCTTAGCGGGGGAGGGACCCCTCCACTTT	CASSLAGEGPLHF
.	TRBD1	15	TRBV27	TRBJ1-2	TGTGCCAGCAACCCGGACAGGGCTACCAGCGGGGGCTACACCTTC	CASNPDRATSGGYTF
many	TRBD2	17	TRBV6-1	TRBJ2-3	TGTGCCAGCAGTGAAGGGGGACTAGCGGGAGATTTAGATACGCAGTATTTT	CASSEGGLAGDLDTQYF
.	.	12	TRBV19	TRBJ1-1	TGTGCCAGTACGGGGACCCACACTGAAGCTTTCTTT	CASTGTHTEAFF
many	.	14	TRBV3-1	TRBJ1-2	TGTGCCAGCAGCCAAGATGAGGGGGGCTATGGCTACACCTTC	CASSQDEGGYGYTF
.	.	15	TRBV5-1	TRBJ2-2	TGCGCCAGCAGACGCGGACAGATGGAGACCGGGGAGCTGTTTTTT	CASRRGQMETGELFF
.	.	14	TRBV6-2/TRBV6-3	TRBJ2-5	TGTGCCAGCAGTCTACAGGTCTACCAAGAGACCCAGTACTTC	CASSLQVYQETQYF
many	.	14	TRBV5-1	TRBJ2-1	TGCGCCAGCAGCTTGGTGGGGACAAACAATGAGCAGTTCTTC	CASSLVGTNNEQFF
few	.	13	TRBV18	TRBJ2-3	TGTGCCAGCTCACCAGGGACCCGGGATACGCAGTATTTT	CASSPGTRDTQYF
.	.	15	TRBV5-1	TRBJ2-3	TGCGCCAGCAGCTTGGGCCGGACTAGCACAGATACGCAGTATTTT	CASSLGRTSTDTQYF
.	.	17	TRBV6-1	TRBJ2-6	TGTGCCAGCAGTGAACCCCTGGTGAAGGTTGGGGCCAACGTCCTGACTTTC	CASSEPLVKVGANVLTF
.	.	15	TRBV7-9	TRBJ1-2	TGTGCCAGCAGCCCAAGACAGGCGGCTAGCTATGGCTACACCTTC	CASSPRQAASYGYTF
few	.	20	TRBV5-1	TRBJ2-7	TGCGCCAGCAGCTTGGCCCTAAGGGTGGAGGCAGGGGTTACTTACAATGAGCAGTACTTC	CASSLALRVEAGVTYNEQYF
few	.	13	TRBV19	TRBJ2-1	TGTGCCAGTAGTCCGACACCCTACAATGAGCAGTTCTTC	CASSPTPYNEQFF
.	.	14	TRBV12-3/TRBV12-4	TRBJ1-6	TGTGCCAGCAGTCCCCCGACAGTTAATTCACCCCTCCACTTT	CASSPPTVNSPLHF
.	.	16	TRBV5-1	TRBJ1-4	TGCGCCAGCAGCTTTGACCACCTTGCAACTAATGAAAAACTGTTTTTT	CASSFDHLATNEKLFF
.	.	12	TRBV7-2	TRBJ2-1	TGTGCCAGCAGCTTCCGCCTCAGGGAGCAGTTCTTC	CASSFRLREQFF
many	.	14	TRBV28	TRBJ2-7	TGTGCCAGCACCGCCCCCGGACAAAGCTACGAGCAGTACTTC	CASTAPGQSYEQYF
.	TRBD1	16	TRBV6-1	TRBJ1-1	TGTGCCAGCAACCAATTACCGGGACAGGGGTCTCTAGAAGCTTTCTTT	CASNQLPGQGSLEAFF
many	.	13	TRBV6-2/TRBV6-3	TRBJ2-7	TGTGCCAGCACCCTACATACCCGGGGGGAGCAGTACTTC	CASTLHTRGEQYF
few	TRBD2	21	TRBV5-1	TRBJ2-1	TGCGCCAGCAGCCGGGGACTAGCGGGGGCCGGGGCCATTCTCTCCTACAATGAGCAGTTCTTC	CASSRGLAGAGAILSYNEQFF
.	.	15	TRBV5-1	TRBJ1-1	TGCGCCAGCAGCTTGGAGGGGGGGGGCTCAACTGAAGCTTTCTTT	CASSLEGGGSTEAFF
many	.	15	TRBV7-2	TRBJ2-5	TGTGCCAGCAGCTTAGCGCGGACTTGGCAAAAGACCCAGTACTTC	CASSLARTWQKTQYF
many	.	12	TRBV20-1	TRBJ2-7	TGCAGTGCTACCCTCGAGACCTACGAGCAGTACTTC	CSATLETYEQYF
.	TRBD2	16	TRBV6-5	TRBJ2-3	TGTGCCGGCAGTTACGGCCCTAGCGGGCGAACAGATACGCAGTATTTT	CAGSYGPSGRTDTQYF
.	.	15	TRBV14	TRBJ2-5	TGTGCCAGCAGCCAGGGCTCGGGGGGCGCAGAGACCCAGTACTTC	CASSQGSGGAETQYF
many	.	16	TRBV12-3/TRBV12-4	TRBJ2-1	TGTGCCAGCAGTTCTGAATGGGGGAGCTCCTACAATGAGCAGTTCTTC	CASSSEWGSSYNEQFF
few	.	18	TRBV28	TRBJ1-5	TGTGCCAGCAGTTCTTCCCCCGGCCTAGGCTCGAGCAATCAGCCCCAGCATTTT	CASSSSPGLGSSNQPQHF
many	.	11	TRBV15	TRBJ2-4	TGTGCCACCGGGACTCAAAACATTCAGTACTTC	CATGTQNIQYF
many	.	13	TRBV4-1	TRBJ1-1	TGCGCCAGCAGCCAAGCAGGGTCCACTGAAGCTTTCTTT	CASSQAGSTEAFF
many	TRBD1	15	TRBV28	TRBJ2-5	TGTGCCAGCAGTTTAAGGGGGACAGTTCAAGAGACCCAGTACTTC	CASSLRGTVQETQYF
many	.	15	TRBV10-1	TRBJ1-1	TGCGCCAGCAGTGAAACAGGCATCATGAACACTGAAGCTTTCTTT	CASSETGIMNTEAFF
few	TRBD1	15	TRBV5-1	TRBJ1-6	TGCGCCAGCACGACGGACAGGCGGAATAATTCACCCCTCCACTTT	CASTTDRRNNSPLHF
many	.	13	TRBV12-3/TRBV12-4	TRBJ2-5	TGTGCCAGCAGTTTGGAAGCCCGGGGTGCCCAGTACTTC	CASSLEARGAQYF
few	TRBD2	14	TRBV29-1	TRBJ2-7	TGCGGCGTGGTAACTAGCGGGAAATCCTACGAGCAGTACTTC	CGVVTSGKSYEQYF